These T cell receptor beta chains were read from a single sample in a study of blood T cell repertoires in COVID-19. The data were produced by immunoSEQ multiplex PCR, yet TCRdb's version contains in-frame clones alone and is incomplete. The sample lists 150,000 to 200,000 clones; more than 75% were seen once. Material for sequencing was PBMCs or T cells enriched from blood (not recorded which). The receptor source for this set is a woman aged 50 to 65 with acute COVID-19. Each CDR3 is given with its conserved first and last residue. Each record gives: J gene, clone size, V gene, D gene, CDR3 protein, CDR3 DNA. The D gene is left open where the match is weak. Rows may omit the clone size; those that give it use once, few, many or a size class.

j_gene: TRBJ2-1; abundance: .; v_gene: TRBV28; d_gene: .; CDR3aa: CASPPAGTHHEQFF; CDR3nt: TGTGCCTCCCCCCCCGCGGGGACCCATCATGAGCAGTTCTTC
j_gene: TRBJ1-2; abundance: .; v_gene: TRBV7-2; d_gene: TRBD1; CDR3aa: CASSFGSGTGLRNGYTF; CDR3nt: TGTGCCAGCAGTTTTGGGTCCGGGACAGGGTTACGTAACGGCTACACCTTC
j_gene: TRBJ1-2; abundance: .; v_gene: TRBV5-6; d_gene: .; CDR3aa: CASSWTGNYGYTF; CDR3nt: TGTGCCAGCTCCTGGACGGGGAACTATGGCTACACCTTC
j_gene: TRBJ2-3; abundance: .; v_gene: TRBV7-2; d_gene: .; CDR3aa: CASSLGKGPDTQYF; CDR3nt: TGTGCCAGCAGCTTAGGAAAGGGGCCAGATACGCAGTATTTT
j_gene: TRBJ1-5; abundance: .; v_gene: TRBV7-8; d_gene: .; CDR3aa: CASSIKQAPNQPQHF; CDR3nt: TGTGCCAGCAGCATTAAACAGGCGCCCAATCAGCCCCAGCATTTT
j_gene: TRBJ1-4; abundance: .; v_gene: TRBV6-8; d_gene: TRBD1; CDR3aa: CASSQQGEKRKTVF; CDR3nt: TGTGCCAGCAGTCAACAGGGGGAGAAGAGAAAAACTGTTTTT
j_gene: TRBJ1-3; abundance: .; v_gene: TRBV9; d_gene: .; CDR3aa: CASSPGGAGNTIYF; CDR3nt: TGTGCCAGCAGCCCTGGGGGGGCTGGAAACACCATATATTTT
j_gene: TRBJ2-3; abundance: once; v_gene: TRBV10-3; d_gene: .; CDR3aa: CAILATTGRWADTQYF; CDR3nt: TGTGCCATTCTAGCAACCACAGGGCGGTGGGCAGATACGCAGTATTTT
j_gene: TRBJ2-5; abundance: .; v_gene: TRBV6-5; d_gene: TRBD1; CDR3aa: CASSLGAGGETQYF; CDR3nt: TGTGCCAGCAGTCTAGGGGCAGGGGGAGAGACCCAGTACTTC
j_gene: TRBJ1-1; abundance: few; v_gene: TRBV10-1; d_gene: .; CDR3aa: CAIQGLMNTEAFF; CDR3nt: TGCGCCATCCAGGGACTGATGAACACTGAAGCTTTCTTT
j_gene: TRBJ1-1; abundance: .; v_gene: TRBV6-5; d_gene: TRBD1; CDR3aa: CASRAQGARDTEAFF; CDR3nt: TGTGCCAGCAGGGCACAGGGGGCTCGGGACACTGAAGCTTTCTTT
j_gene: TRBJ2-5; abundance: once; v_gene: TRBV5-6; d_gene: .; CDR3aa: CASAVTSPLQETQYF; CDR3nt: TGTGCCAGCGCGGTAACTAGCCCACTCCAAGAGACCCAGTACTTC
j_gene: TRBJ1-4; abundance: .; v_gene: TRBV5-1; d_gene: TRBD1; CDR3aa: CASSFQGQDEKLFF; CDR3nt: TGCGCCAGCAGCTTCCAGGGACAGGATGAAAAACTGTTTTTT
j_gene: TRBJ1-2; abundance: .; v_gene: TRBV7-3; d_gene: TRBD1; CDR3aa: CASSFLPDPTGDGYTF; CDR3nt: TGTGCCAGCAGCTTCCTACCGGATCCTACAGGGGATGGCTACACCTTC
j_gene: TRBJ1-5; abundance: .; v_gene: TRBV11-2; d_gene: TRBD1; CDR3aa: CASSFQGDQPQHF; CDR3nt: TGTGCCAGCAGCTTCCAGGGGGATCAGCCCCAGCATTTT
j_gene: TRBJ2-2; abundance: .; v_gene: TRBV27; d_gene: TRBD2; CDR3aa: CASSLFSGGYTGELFF; CDR3nt: TGTGCCAGCAGTTTATTCAGCGGGGGTTACACCGGGGAGCTGTTTTTT
j_gene: TRBJ1-1; abundance: .; v_gene: TRBV27; d_gene: .; CDR3aa: CASGLGAENTEAFF; CDR3nt: TGTGCCAGCGGTTTGGGGGCAGAGAACACTGAAGCTTTCTTT
j_gene: TRBJ1-2; abundance: .; v_gene: TRBV28; d_gene: .; CDR3aa: CATSGAPGYGYTF; CDR3nt: TGTGCCACCTCAGGGGCCCCTGGCTATGGCTACACCTTC
j_gene: TRBJ1-2; abundance: .; v_gene: TRBV28; d_gene: .; CDR3aa: CASSGRGYGYTF; CDR3nt: TGTGCCAGCAGTGGCAGGGGCTATGGCTACACCTTC
j_gene: TRBJ2-1; abundance: .; v_gene: TRBV5-1; d_gene: TRBD2; CDR3aa: CASSLGAGVYNEQFF; CDR3nt: TGCGCCAGCAGCTTGGGAGCGGGGGTGTACAATGAGCAGTTCTTC
j_gene: TRBJ2-5; abundance: .; v_gene: TRBV19; d_gene: .; CDR3aa: CASSIGRTARETQYF; CDR3nt: TGTGCCAGTAGTATAGGAAGGACAGCCCGGGAGACCCAGTACTTC
j_gene: TRBJ2-3; abundance: .; v_gene: TRBV11-2; d_gene: .; CDR3aa: CASSLGVGVNTDTQYF; CDR3nt: TGTGCCAGCAGCTTAGGGGTAGGGGTTAACACAGATACGCAGTATTTT
j_gene: TRBJ2-3; abundance: .; v_gene: TRBV25-1; d_gene: .; CDR3aa: CASSDRRGLTDTQYF; CDR3nt: TGTGCCAGCAGTGATCGGAGGGGGCTTACGGATACGCAGTATTTT
j_gene: TRBJ1-1; abundance: .; v_gene: TRBV3-1/TRBV3-2; d_gene: .; CDR3aa: CASSRGLRGTEAFF; CDR3nt: TGTGCCAGCAGCCGAGGCCTCAGGGGCACTGAAGCTTTCTTT
j_gene: TRBJ1-4; abundance: .; v_gene: TRBV28; d_gene: .; CDR3aa: CASSSAQAGTNEKLFF; CDR3nt: TGTGCCAGCAGTTCAGCCCAAGCAGGAACTAATGAAAAACTGTTTTTT
j_gene: TRBJ2-3; abundance: .; v_gene: TRBV4-1; d_gene: TRBD2; CDR3aa: CASSQSASGGADTQYF; CDR3nt: TGCGCCAGCAGCCAGTCGGCTAGCGGGGGGGCAGATACGCAGTATTTT
j_gene: TRBJ2-4; abundance: .; v_gene: TRBV28; d_gene: TRBD2; CDR3aa: CASSTGTRLNIQYF; CDR3nt: TGTGCCAGCAGTACCGGGACTAGATTAAACATTCAGTACTTC
j_gene: TRBJ2-2; abundance: once; v_gene: TRBV5-1; d_gene: .; CDR3aa: CASRIAGMNTGELFF; CDR3nt: TGCGCCAGCAGGATCGCGGGGATGAACACCGGGGAGCTGTTTTTT
j_gene: TRBJ1-2; abundance: .; v_gene: TRBV28; d_gene: TRBD1; CDR3aa: CASSFYRGNYGYTF; CDR3nt: TGTGCCAGCAGCTTTTACAGGGGTAACTATGGCTACACCTTC
j_gene: TRBJ1-3; abundance: .; v_gene: TRBV6-2/TRBV6-3; d_gene: .; CDR3aa: CASSHGSRRGAGNTIYF; CDR3nt: TGTGCCAGCAGTCACGGGTCGAGGCGCGGTGCTGGAAACACCATATATTTT
j_gene: TRBJ1-4; abundance: .; v_gene: TRBV7-8; d_gene: TRBD1; CDR3aa: CASSTGTGNEKLFF; CDR3nt: TGTGCCAGCAGTACCGGGACAGGGAACGAAAAACTGTTTTTT